The TCR beta chain under discussion was sequenced for a study of shared clonotypes between healthy human individuals. On the study more broadly: Three plates each covered CD4 naive and memory; CD8 naive two, CD8 memory one. Regarding the study as a whole: Roughly 4.7% was the fraction of naive CD4 clonotypes found shared across several donors.

Looked up from germline, CDR1 is MNHEY and CDR2 is SMNVEV (reference sequence). The length of the CDR3 is 16 residues. V shed 6 bases and J 0 bases; nucleotides not matched to a gene: 8. Remarks on this clone: Its antigen is as yet unknown.

The assay was run at deep level. Clones were sequenced by immunoSEQ multiplex PCR, and TCRdb holds only the in-frame ones, with some missing. The table shows a few million clones, with 85% to 95% occurring only once. The chain has TRBV27 and TRBJ1-5; TRBD1 agrees at 7 bases. The sequence came from a man younger than 35 in good health. Some clones in this sample may be carry-over from other donors' samples. Sequenced material: naive CD4+ T cells from PBMCs. Specified subset: CD45RA+ positively selected. CDR3 amino acids: CASRAMDRLSNQPQHF. In DNA form, the CDR3 reads TGTGCCAGCAGAGCAATGGACAGGCTTAGCAATCAGCCCCAGCATTTT.